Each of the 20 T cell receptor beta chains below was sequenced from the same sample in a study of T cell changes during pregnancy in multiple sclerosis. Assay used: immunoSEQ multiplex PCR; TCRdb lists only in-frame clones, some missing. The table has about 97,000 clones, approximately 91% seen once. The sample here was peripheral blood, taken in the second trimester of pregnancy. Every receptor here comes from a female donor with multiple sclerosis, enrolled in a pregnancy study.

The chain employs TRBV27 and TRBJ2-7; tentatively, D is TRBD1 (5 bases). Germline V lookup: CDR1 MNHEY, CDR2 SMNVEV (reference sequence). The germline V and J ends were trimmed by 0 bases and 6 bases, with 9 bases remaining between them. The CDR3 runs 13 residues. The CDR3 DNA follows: TGTGCCAGCAGTTTATCGGGGCCAGGCGAGCAGTACTTC. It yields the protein CASSLSGPGEQYF.

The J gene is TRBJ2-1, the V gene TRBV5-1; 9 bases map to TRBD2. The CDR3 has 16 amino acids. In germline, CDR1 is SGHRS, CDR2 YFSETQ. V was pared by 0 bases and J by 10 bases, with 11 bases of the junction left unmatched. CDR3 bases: TGCGCCAGCAGCTTGGGGGCGGGAGGGCCTTGGACGGAGCAGTTCTTC. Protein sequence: CASSLGAGGPWTEQFF.

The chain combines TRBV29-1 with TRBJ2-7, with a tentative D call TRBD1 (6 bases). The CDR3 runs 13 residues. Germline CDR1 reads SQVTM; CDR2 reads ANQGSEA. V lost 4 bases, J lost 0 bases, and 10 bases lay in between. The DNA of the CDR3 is TGCAGCGTTGCAGGGGTCGGCTCCTACGAGCAGTACTTC. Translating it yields CSVAGVGSYEQYF.

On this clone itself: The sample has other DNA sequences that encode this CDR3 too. CDR3 amino acids: CASSAGTGSNTGELFF. CDR3 bases: TGCGCCAGCAGCGCAGGGACAGGGTCAAACACCGGGGAGCTGTTTTTT. The genes are TRBV5-1 and TRBJ2-2, with TRBD1 matching over 9 bases. The CDR3 covers 16 residues. Germline V CDR1 and CDR2: SGHRS, YFSETQ. The trim removed 4 bases at V and 2 bases at J, leaving 6 bases unmatched.

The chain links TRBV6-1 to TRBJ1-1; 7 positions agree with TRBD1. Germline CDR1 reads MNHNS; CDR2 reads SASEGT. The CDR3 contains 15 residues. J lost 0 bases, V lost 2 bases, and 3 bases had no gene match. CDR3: CASSEPGQMNTEAFF. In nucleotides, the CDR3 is TGTGCCAGCAGTGAACCGGGACAGATGAACACTGAAGCTTTCTTT.

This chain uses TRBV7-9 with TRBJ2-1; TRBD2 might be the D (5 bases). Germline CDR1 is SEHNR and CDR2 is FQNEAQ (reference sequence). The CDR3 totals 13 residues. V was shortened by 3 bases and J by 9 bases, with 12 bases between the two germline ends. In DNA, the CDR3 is TGTGCCAGCAGCTTTTCTAGCCTAGGTGAGCAGTTCTTC. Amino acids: CASSFSSLGEQFF.

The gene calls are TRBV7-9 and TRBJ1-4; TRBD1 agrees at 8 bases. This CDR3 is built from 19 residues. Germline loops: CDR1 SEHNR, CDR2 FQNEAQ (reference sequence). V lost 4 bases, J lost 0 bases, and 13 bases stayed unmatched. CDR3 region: CASSSPTTGGGSTNEKLFF. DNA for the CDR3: TGTGCCAGCAGCTCTCCTACTACAGGGGGAGGGTCAACTAATGAAAAACTGTTTTTT.

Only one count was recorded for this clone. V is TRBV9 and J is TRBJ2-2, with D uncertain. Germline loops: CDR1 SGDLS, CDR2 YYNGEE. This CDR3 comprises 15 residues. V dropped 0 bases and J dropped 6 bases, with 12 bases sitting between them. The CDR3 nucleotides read TGTGCCAGCAGCGTAGGGCCACCAATGTCCGGGGAGCTGTTTTTT. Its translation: CASSVGPPMSGELFF.

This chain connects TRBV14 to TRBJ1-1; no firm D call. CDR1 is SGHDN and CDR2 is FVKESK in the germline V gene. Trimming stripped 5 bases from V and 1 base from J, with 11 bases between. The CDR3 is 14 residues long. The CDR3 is CASSTKAGNTEAFF. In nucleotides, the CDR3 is TGTGCCAGCAGCACTAAGGCCGGGAACACTGAAGCTTTCTTT.

CDR3 sequence (DNA): TGTGCCAGCAGTTTAAGGGGGGACAGGACTTACAATGAGCAGTTCTTC. It codes for CASSLRGDRTYNEQFF. The rearrangement joins TRBV27 to TRBJ2-1; 8 bases line up with TRBD1. The CDR3 spans 16 residues. Losses at the gene ends were 2 bases for V and 4 bases for J; bases not matched to a gene: 7. Germline CDR1 MNHEY, CDR2 SMNVEV (reference sequence).

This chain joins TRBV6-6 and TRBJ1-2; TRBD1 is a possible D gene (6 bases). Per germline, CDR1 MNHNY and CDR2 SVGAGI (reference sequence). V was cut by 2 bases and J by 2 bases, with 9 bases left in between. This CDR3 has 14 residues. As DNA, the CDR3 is TGTGCCAGCAGTTACCCGGACAGCAACTATGGCTACACCTTC. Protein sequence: CASSYPDSNYGYTF.

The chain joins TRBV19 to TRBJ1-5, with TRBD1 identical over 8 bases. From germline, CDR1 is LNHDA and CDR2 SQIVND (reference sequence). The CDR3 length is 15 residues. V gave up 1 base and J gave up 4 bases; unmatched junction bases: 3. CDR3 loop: CASSIGGTGNQPQHF. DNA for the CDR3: TGTGCCAGTAGTATAGGGGGGACAGGTAATCAGCCCCAGCATTTT.

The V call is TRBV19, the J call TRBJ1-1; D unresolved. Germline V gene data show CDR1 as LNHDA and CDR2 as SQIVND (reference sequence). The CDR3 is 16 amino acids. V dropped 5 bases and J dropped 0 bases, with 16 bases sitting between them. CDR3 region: CASSASVVILNTEAFF. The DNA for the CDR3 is TGTGCCAGTAGTGCGTCGGTGGTCATTTTGAACACTGAAGCTTTCTTT.

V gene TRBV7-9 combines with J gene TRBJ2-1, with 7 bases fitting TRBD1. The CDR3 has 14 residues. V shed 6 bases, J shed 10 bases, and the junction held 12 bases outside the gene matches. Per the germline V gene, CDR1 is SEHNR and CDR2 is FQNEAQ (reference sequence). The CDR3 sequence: CASSPKGAAVEQFF. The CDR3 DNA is TGTGCCAGCAGTCCGAAGGGGGCGGCTGTCGAGCAGTTCTTC.

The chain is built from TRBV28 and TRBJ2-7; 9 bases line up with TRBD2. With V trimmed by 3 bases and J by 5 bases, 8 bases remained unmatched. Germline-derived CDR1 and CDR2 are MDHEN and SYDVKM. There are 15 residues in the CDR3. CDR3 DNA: TGTGCCAGCAGTTTTTATAGCGGGAGTAACGACGAGCAGTACTTC. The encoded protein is CASSFYSGSNDEQYF.

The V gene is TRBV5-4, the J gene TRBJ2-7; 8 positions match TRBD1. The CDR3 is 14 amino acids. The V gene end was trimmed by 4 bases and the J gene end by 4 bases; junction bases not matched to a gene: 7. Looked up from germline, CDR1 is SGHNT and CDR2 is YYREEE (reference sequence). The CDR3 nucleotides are TGTGCCAGCAGCCCGTACAGGGGGATATACGAGCAGTACTTC. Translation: CASSPYRGIYEQYF.

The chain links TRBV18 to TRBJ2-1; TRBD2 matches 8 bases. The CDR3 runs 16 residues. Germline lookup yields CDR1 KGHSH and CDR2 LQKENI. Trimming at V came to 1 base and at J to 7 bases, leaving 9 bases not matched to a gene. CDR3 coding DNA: TGTGCCAGCTCACCACGTGCGGGAGGACTGACGAATGAGCAGTTCTTC. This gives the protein CASSPRAGGLTNEQFF.

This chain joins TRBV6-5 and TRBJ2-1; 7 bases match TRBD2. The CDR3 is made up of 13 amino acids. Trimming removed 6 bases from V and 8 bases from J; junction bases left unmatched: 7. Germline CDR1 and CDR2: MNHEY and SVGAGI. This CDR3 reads CASSPAGRHEQFF. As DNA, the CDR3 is TGTGCCAGCAGCCCAGCGGGGCGCCATGAGCAGTTCTTC.

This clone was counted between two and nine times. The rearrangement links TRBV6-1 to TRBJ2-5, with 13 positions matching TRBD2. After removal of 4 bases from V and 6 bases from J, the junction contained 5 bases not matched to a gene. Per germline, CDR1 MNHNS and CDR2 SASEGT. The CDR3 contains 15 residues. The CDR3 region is CASSAQTSGRQTQYF. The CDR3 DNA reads TGTGCCAGCAGTGCCCAGACTAGCGGGAGGCAGACCCAGTACTTC.

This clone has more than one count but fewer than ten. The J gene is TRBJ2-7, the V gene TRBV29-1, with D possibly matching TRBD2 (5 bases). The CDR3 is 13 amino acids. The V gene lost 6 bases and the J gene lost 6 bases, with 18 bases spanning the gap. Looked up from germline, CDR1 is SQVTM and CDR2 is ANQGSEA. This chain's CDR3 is CSVVLDGSGEQYF. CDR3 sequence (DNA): TGCAGCGTAGTACTAGATGGGTCGGGCGAGCAGTACTTC.